What follows describes a single TCR beta chain. What was amplified from RNA transcripts were TCR beta CDR3 regions. The HTBI set primed first-round TCR CDR3 RT-PCR. MiXCR, run by TCRdb on the multiplex PCR reads, gives a single entry per CDR3 protein. The table includes more than 350,000 distinct CDR3 sequences, about 15% detected once. These data belong to a study of T cells in Graves' hyperthyroidism and ophthalmopathy. The CDR3 loop spans 16 amino acids. Trimming left V 4 bases short and J 2 bases short, with 17 bases between. CDR1 and CDR2 from the germline V gene are SGHAT and FQNNGV. The diagnoses drew upon clinical symptoms, serum thyroxine and TRAb, thyroid ultrasound and orbital computed tomography.

This rearrangement joins TRBV11-2 to TRBJ2-5, with D perhaps assigned TRBD1 or TRBD2 (5 bases each). Material for sequencing was blood. The receptor was isolated from a young woman with Graves' hyperthyroidism. The CDR3 nucleotides read TGTGCCAGCAGCTCCCTCCGGGACGCACCTCAAGAGACCCAGTACTTC. Protein sequence: CASSSLRDAPQETQYF.